These T cell receptor beta chains were read from a single sample in a study of T cell changes during pregnancy in multiple sclerosis. TCRdb's copy holds only in-frame clones and misses some; the assay was immunoSEQ multiplex PCR. The sample holds 20,000 to 25,000 clones, roughly 86% seen once. The specimen comprised CD8+ T cells from peripheral blood mononuclear cells, sampled in the first trimester of pregnancy. These receptors were taken from a female donor in good health, enrolled as a control in a pregnancy study. Each CDR3 is given with its conserved first and last residue. The D gene is left open where the match is weak. Rows give clone size only sometimes, using once, few, many, or a class for an expanded clone.

clone_size: -; d_call: -; v_call: TRBV2; j_call: TRBJ2-2; cdr3_aa: CASRGTTNTGELFF; cdr3_nt: TGTGCCAGTAGGGGGACCACGAACACCGGGGAGCTGTTTTTT
clone_size: -; d_call: -; v_call: TRBV28; j_call: TRBJ1-2; cdr3_aa: CASSFHQGTYGYTF; cdr3_nt: TGTGCCAGCAGTTTCCACCAGGGGACCTATGGCTACACCTTC
clone_size: -; d_call: -; v_call: TRBV21-1; j_call: TRBJ2-3; cdr3_aa: CASSKKSGDTDTQYF; cdr3_nt: TGTGCCAGCAGCAAGAAAAGCGGAGATACAGATACGCAGTATTTT
clone_size: -; d_call: -; v_call: TRBV28; j_call: TRBJ1-1; cdr3_aa: CASRRNRAAFF; cdr3_nt: TGTGCCAGCAGGCGGAACAGGGCAGCTTTCTTT
clone_size: -; d_call: TRBD1; v_call: TRBV15; j_call: TRBJ2-3; cdr3_aa: CATSRALTGGTDTQYF; cdr3_nt: TGTGCCACCAGCAGGGCCCTGACAGGGGGAACAGATACGCAGTATTTT
clone_size: once; d_call: -; v_call: TRBV6-1; j_call: TRBJ1-3; cdr3_aa: CASSEATGSSGNTIYF; cdr3_nt: TGTGCCAGCAGTGAAGCGACTGGAAGCTCTGGAAACACCATATATTTT
clone_size: -; d_call: -; v_call: TRBV20-1; j_call: TRBJ1-2; cdr3_aa: CSARIGGGYTF; cdr3_nt: TGCAGTGCCCGTATCGGGGGTGGCTACACCTTC
clone_size: few; d_call: -; v_call: TRBV6-1; j_call: TRBJ2-5; cdr3_aa: CASSERAEGTQYF; cdr3_nt: TGTGCCAGCAGTGAACGGGCTGAGGGGACCCAGTACTTC
clone_size: -; d_call: TRBD1; v_call: TRBV4-3; j_call: TRBJ2-7; cdr3_aa: CASSPGQAVLYEQYF; cdr3_nt: TGCGCCAGCAGCCCAGGACAGGCGGTACTCTACGAGCAGTACTTC
clone_size: once; d_call: -; v_call: TRBV6-4; j_call: TRBJ2-3; cdr3_aa: CASSAGSSTDTQYF; cdr3_nt: TGTGCCAGCAGTGCGGGATCTAGCACAGATACGCAGTATTTT
clone_size: once; d_call: TRBD2; v_call: TRBV10-2; j_call: TRBJ2-7; cdr3_aa: CASSESASGGANEQYF; cdr3_nt: TGCGCCAGCAGTGAGTCTGCTAGCGGGGGGGCCAACGAGCAGTACTTC
clone_size: -; d_call: TRBD2; v_call: TRBV28; j_call: TRBJ2-3; cdr3_aa: CASSLGLAGGTDTQYF; cdr3_nt: TGTGCCAGCAGCCTAGGACTAGCGGGGGGCACAGATACGCAGTATTTT
clone_size: -; d_call: -; v_call: TRBV6-4; j_call: TRBJ2-1; cdr3_aa: CASSDSTYNEQFF; cdr3_nt: TGTGCCAGCAGTGACTCGACATACAATGAGCAGTTCTTC
clone_size: once; d_call: TRBD2; v_call: TRBV5-4; j_call: TRBJ2-3; cdr3_aa: CASSLGLETDTQYF; cdr3_nt: TGTGCCAGCAGCCTGGGACTAGAGACAGATACGCAGTATTTT
clone_size: medium-sized; d_call: TRBD2; v_call: TRBV4-3; j_call: TRBJ2-4; cdr3_aa: CASSQGVGTSGYGGKNIQYF; cdr3_nt: TGCGCCAGCAGCCAGGGGGTCGGGACTAGCGGGTACGGAGGCAAAAACATTCAGTACTTC
clone_size: -; d_call: -; v_call: TRBV6-6; j_call: TRBJ2-1; cdr3_aa: CASSATSFYNEQFF; cdr3_nt: TGTGCCAGCAGTGCGACTAGTTTCTACAATGAGCAGTTCTTC
clone_size: -; d_call: -; v_call: TRBV30; j_call: TRBJ1-1; cdr3_aa: CAWSVNVYRGLRIGKTEAFF; cdr3_nt: TGTGCCTGGAGTGTAAACGTTTATCGGGGTCTAAGGATAGGGAAGACTGAAGCTTTCTTT
clone_size: -; d_call: -; v_call: TRBV7-9; j_call: TRBJ2-3; cdr3_aa: CASSPGTDTQYF; cdr3_nt: TGTGCCAGCAGCCCGGGAACAGATACGCAGTATTTT
clone_size: -; d_call: -; v_call: TRBV7-3; j_call: TRBJ2-1; cdr3_aa: CASSLRGGRVPSYNEQFF; cdr3_nt: TGTGCCAGCAGCTTAAGGGGGGGGCGGGTCCCTTCCTACAATGAGCAGTTCTTC
clone_size: once; d_call: -; v_call: TRBV7-2; j_call: TRBJ2-2; cdr3_aa: CASSLRSGSGELFF; cdr3_nt: TGTGCCAGCAGCCTACGATCGGGGTCCGGGGAGCTGTTTTTT
clone_size: -; d_call: TRBD2; v_call: TRBV30; j_call: TRBJ2-5; cdr3_aa: CAWSYSGSPQETQYF; cdr3_nt: TGTGCCTGGAGTTATAGCGGGAGTCCTCAAGAGACCCAGTACTTC
clone_size: -; d_call: -; v_call: TRBV4-1; j_call: TRBJ1-5; cdr3_aa: CASSQVPGSNQPQHF; cdr3_nt: TGCGCCAGCAGCCAAGTTCCGGGTAGCAATCAGCCCCAGCATTTT
clone_size: -; d_call: -; v_call: TRBV27; j_call: TRBJ1-4; cdr3_aa: CASSLSIATNEKLFF; cdr3_nt: TGTGCCAGCAGTTTATCTATTGCAACTAATGAAAAACTGTTTTTT
clone_size: once; d_call: TRBD1; v_call: TRBV10-3; j_call: TRBJ1-4; cdr3_aa: CAISESGDRANEKLFF; cdr3_nt: TGTGCCATCAGTGAGTCAGGGGACAGGGCTAATGAAAAACTGTTTTTT
clone_size: once; d_call: -; v_call: TRBV27; j_call: TRBJ1-5; cdr3_aa: CASSDTSNQPQHF; cdr3_nt: TGTGCCAGCAGTGACACTAGCAATCAGCCCCAGCATTTT
clone_size: few; d_call: -; v_call: TRBV2; j_call: TRBJ2-7; cdr3_aa: CASSEPPVRGYEQYF; cdr3_nt: TGTGCCAGCAGTGAACCCCCGGTAAGAGGGTACGAGCAGTACTTC
clone_size: -; d_call: TRBD2; v_call: TRBV7-9; j_call: TRBJ2-5; cdr3_aa: CASSLLAAGLAGVRETQYF; cdr3_nt: TGTGCCAGCAGCTTATTAGCGGCCGGACTAGCGGGGGTAAGGGAGACCCAGTACTTC
clone_size: -; d_call: TRBD1; v_call: TRBV10-1; j_call: TRBJ2-2; cdr3_aa: CASSESIDGQGRWELFF; cdr3_nt: TGCGCCAGCAGTGAGTCGATCGATGGACAGGGGCGCTGGGAGCTGTTTTTT
clone_size: -; d_call: -; v_call: TRBV9; j_call: TRBJ2-3; cdr3_aa: CASSPGGPSGGDTQYF; cdr3_nt: TGTGCCAGCAGCCCCGGGGGACCCTCTGGGGGAGATACGCAGTATTTT
clone_size: -; d_call: -; v_call: TRBV5-5; j_call: TRBJ1-1; cdr3_aa: CASSLGGGPNTEAFF; cdr3_nt: TGTGCCAGCAGCTTGGGAGGGGGACCGAACACTGAAGCTTTCTTT
clone_size: -; d_call: -; v_call: TRBV2; j_call: TRBJ2-2; cdr3_aa: CASSVITEYTGELFF; cdr3_nt: TGTGCCAGCAGTGTCATAACGGAGTACACCGGGGAGCTGTTTTTT
clone_size: -; d_call: TRBD2; v_call: TRBV19; j_call: TRBJ2-7; cdr3_aa: CASSPPGTPGREQYF; cdr3_nt: TGTGCCAGTAGTCCGCCGGGGACGCCCGGGAGGGAGCAGTACTTC
clone_size: once; d_call: -; v_call: TRBV6-5; j_call: TRBJ2-5; cdr3_aa: CASHPGMGNAETQYF; cdr3_nt: TGTGCCAGCCACCCAGGGATGGGCAATGCCGAGACCCAGTACTTC
clone_size: -; d_call: -; v_call: TRBV7-9; j_call: TRBJ2-2; cdr3_aa: CANRRAGTGELFF; cdr3_nt: TGTGCCAATAGGCGGGCGGGCACCGGGGAGCTGTTTTTT
clone_size: -; d_call: -; v_call: TRBV25-1; j_call: TRBJ2-3; cdr3_aa: CASSEGGGEDTQYF; cdr3_nt: TGTGCCAGCAGTGAAGGAGGGGGGGAGGATACGCAGTATTTT
clone_size: -; d_call: -; v_call: TRBV5-1; j_call: TRBJ2-7; cdr3_aa: CASSWGTDYEQYF; cdr3_nt: TGCGCCAGCAGCTGGGGGACTGATTACGAGCAGTACTTC
clone_size: -; d_call: -; v_call: TRBV27; j_call: TRBJ1-5; cdr3_aa: CADGRGHQPQHF; cdr3_nt: TGTGCCGATGGGCGGGGGCATCAGCCCCAGCATTTT